A selection of T cell receptor beta chains follows, all from one sample in a study of shared clonotypes between healthy human individuals. Repertoires were generated with immunoSEQ multiplex PCR, while TCRdb's copy carries only in-frame clones and drops some. The table has some 2.4 million clones, approximately 93% seen once. The material sequenced was naive CD4+ T cells from PBMCs. The receptors stem from a man aged 18 to 29 in good health. Some clones in this sample may be carry-over from other donors' samples. CDR3s include the opening cysteine and the closing phenylalanine or tryptophan. The order of the fields is V gene, clone size, J gene, D gene, CDR3 DNA, CDR3 protein. The D gene is left open where the match is weak. Not every row has a clone size; where given, it reads once, few, many or a size class.

>TRBV18|NA|TRBJ2-3|NA
TGTGCCAGCTCACCAGGATCAGGTCAGGATACGCAGTATTTT
CASSPGSGQDTQYF
>TRBV9|NA|TRBJ1-3|NA
TGTGCCAGCAGCGAGCCCCCCGCTGGAAACACCATATATTTT
CASSEPPAGNTIYF
>TRBV6-5|NA|TRBJ2-2|TRBD2
TGTGCCAGCCAGGGACTACCGAACACCGGGGAGCTGTTTTTT
CASQGLPNTGELFF
>TRBV10-3|NA|TRBJ1-3|NA
TGTGCCATCAGGCAAAACAGGGTCTCTGGAAACACCATATATTTT
CAIRQNRVSGNTIYF
>TRBV7-2|NA|TRBJ2-3|TRBD2
TGTGCCAGCAGCTTAACTAGCGGGAGGACGAGAGATACGCAGTATTTT
CASSLTSGRTRDTQYF
>TRBV7-3|NA|TRBJ2-3|TRBD2
TGTGCCAGCAGCCAACTAGCGGGAGGGCCAGATACGCAGTATTTT
CASSQLAGGPDTQYF
>TRBV5-4|NA|TRBJ1-5|NA
TGTGCCAGCAGCTTGGGATCACATAGCAATCAGCCCCAGCATTTT
CASSLGSHSNQPQHF
>TRBV5-5|NA|TRBJ1-2|NA
TGTGCCAGCAGCTTGACATTAGTGGGCTACACCTTC
CASSLTLVGYTF
>TRBV6-5|NA|TRBJ1-5|NA
TGTGCCAGCAGACCTTTACAGGGCAATCAGCCCCAGCATTTT
CASRPLQGNQPQHF
>TRBV5-1|NA|TRBJ2-1|NA
TGCGCCAGCAGGGGCGGCAGGGCAGCTTCCCCTCCTAGTAACGGCTACAATGAGCAGTTCTTC
CASRGGRAASPPSNGYNEQFF
>TRBV5-6|once|TRBJ2-2|NA
TGTGCCAGCAGCCCGACCCTTCGCGGGGAGCTGTTTTTT
CASSPTLRGELFF
>TRBV18|NA|TRBJ1-1|TRBD1
TGTGCCAGCTCACCACGGGAGGGGGCCACTGAAGCTTTCTTT
CASSPREGATEAFF
>TRBV19|NA|TRBJ2-5|NA
TGTGCCAGTAGTATAGGGAGGGAGGAGACCCAGTACTTC
CASSIGREETQYF
>TRBV6-1|once|TRBJ2-7|TRBD1
TGTGCCAGCAGTCCGCGGACAGGGGGCACGTACGAGCAGTACTTC
CASSPRTGGTYEQYF
>TRBV4-2|NA|TRBJ2-5|NA
TGTGCCAGCAGCCAAGAACCTACGTCCCAAGAGACCCAGTACTTC
CASSQEPTSQETQYF
>TRBV5-1|NA|TRBJ2-7|TRBD1
TGCGCCAGCAGCTTGGAAACAGGGGGCGTATACGAGCAGTACTTC
CASSLETGGVYEQYF
>TRBV9|NA|TRBJ1-4|TRBD1
TGTGCCAGCAGCGCTCGACAGGGAGGTAATACTAATGAAAAACTGTTTTTT
CASSARQGGNTNEKLFF
>TRBV6-5|NA|TRBJ2-3|NA
TGTGCCAGCGGCGATTTCCATACGCAGTATTTT
CASGDFHTQYF
>TRBV5-1|few|TRBJ2-7|TRBD1
TGCGCCAGCAGCGCCGGACAGGGTCTCGACGAGCAGTACTTC
CASSAGQGLDEQYF
>TRBV4-1|NA|TRBJ2-3|TRBD1
TGCGCCAGCAGCCAAGGACAGGGGGCGGGCACAGATACGCAGTATTTT
CASSQGQGAGTDTQYF
>TRBV28|few|TRBJ1-5|TRBD1
TGTGCCAGCAGTTTGGGACAGCAGCCCCAGCATTTT
CASSLGQQPQHF
>TRBV4-1|NA|TRBJ1-5|TRBD1
TGCGCCAGCAGCCAGGCCCCGACAGGGGGCACCTATCAGCCCCAGCATTTT
CASSQAPTGGTYQPQHF
>TRBV15|NA|TRBJ2-2|NA
TGTGCCACCGTCGGACAGACGAACACCGGGGAGCTGTTTTTT
CATVGQTNTGELFF
>TRBV28|NA|TRBJ2-4|TRBD1
TGTGCCAGCAGGTCGGACAGGACAGCCAAAAACATTCAGTACTTC
CASRSDRTAKNIQYF
>TRBV20-1|NA|TRBJ2-7|NA
TGCAGTGCTAGAAGGGAATACGAGCAGTACTTC
CSARREYEQYF
>TRBV4-1|NA|TRBJ1-2|NA
TGCGCCAGCAGCCAAGTCACCGATGGTTACTATGGCTACACCTTC
CASSQVTDGYYGYTF
>TRBV9|NA|TRBJ2-7|TRBD1
TGTGCCAGCAGCCCCCGGACAGGGCTCCGCGAGCAGTACTTC
CASSPRTGLREQYF
>TRBV4-3|NA|TRBJ2-7|TRBD1
TGCGCCAGCAGCCAATTTGGGACAGGGGTCGGCGAGCAGTACTTC
CASSQFGTGVGEQYF
>TRBV7-2|NA|TRBJ2-7|TRBD2
TGTGCCAGCAGGCGCAGCGCCGGGACTAGTCCCTACGAGCAGTACTTC
CASRRSAGTSPYEQYF
>TRBV5-4|few|TRBJ1-5|TRBD1
TGTGCCAGCAAACGACAGGGCAGCAATCAGCCCCAGCATTTT
CASKRQGSNQPQHF
>TRBV28|NA|TRBJ2-2|NA
TGTGCCAGCAGTTTATTGGAGCCTACCGGGGAGCTGTTTTTT
CASSLLEPTGELFF
>TRBV5-4|NA|TRBJ2-2|NA
TGTGCCAGCAGCTTACAGGGGAACACCGGGGAGCTGTTTTTT
CASSLQGNTGELFF
>TRBV18|NA|TRBJ2-1|NA
TGTGCCAGCTCACTAACGGATGGGGGCAATGAGCAGTTCTTC
CASSLTDGGNEQFF
>TRBV5-4|NA|TRBJ2-1|TRBD2
TGTGCCAGCAGCAGCGGACTAGCGAAACATGAGCAGTTCTTC
CASSSGLAKHEQFF
>TRBV11-2|once|TRBJ2-1|TRBD2
TGTGCCAGCAGCTTAGGTCTAGCGGTTTACAATGAGCAGTTCTTC
CASSLGLAVYNEQFF
>TRBV11-3|NA|TRBJ2-1|TRBD2
TGTGCCAGCAGCTTACGACGGGGGGATGAGCAGTTCTTC
CASSLRRGDEQFF
>TRBV7-9|NA|TRBJ2-3|TRBD2
TGTGCCAGCAGAAACGGACTAGCGGGACGCACAGATACGCAGTATTTT
CASRNGLAGRTDTQYF
>TRBV27|NA|TRBJ2-7|TRBD1
TGTGCCAGCAGTAGAAGTAAGGGGGCTGGGGAGTACTTC
CASSRSKGAGEYF
>TRBV9|NA|TRBJ1-2|TRBD1
TGTGCCAGCAGCGCCTCACAGGGGGACTATGGCTACACCTTC
CASSASQGDYGYTF
>TRBV5-1|NA|TRBJ2-3|TRBD2
TGCGCCAGCAGCCCGAGCCCGACTAGCGGGGGTAGCTATGGAACAGATACGCAGTATTTT
CASSPSPTSGGSYGTDTQYF
>TRBV2|NA|TRBJ2-1|NA
TGTGCCAGCACCGGGCCCAACCGGGGGAATGAGCAGTTCTTC
CASTGPNRGNEQFF
>TRBV7-3|NA|TRBJ1-1|NA
TGTGCCAGCAGCAAGGGAGGGGGTGGCCAATACACTGAAGCTTTCTTT
CASSKGGGGQYTEAFF
>TRBV28|NA|TRBJ2-3|NA
TGTGCCAGTAAGCTGTATCTCGGACAGAGCACAGATACGCAGTATTTT
CASKLYLGQSTDTQYF
>TRBV7-9|NA|TRBJ2-1|TRBD2
TGTGCCAGCCGACTCGGAGGGACTAGCAATGAGCAGTTCTTC
CASRLGGTSNEQFF
>TRBV5-1|NA|TRBJ1-2|NA
TGCGCCAGCAGCTTGACCCCCGGGAACTATGGCTACACCTTC
CASSLTPGNYGYTF
>TRBV6-1|NA|TRBJ2-1|TRBD1
TGTGCCAGCAGTGCTAACCCGGGACAGGGGTACAATGAGCAGTTCTTC
CASSANPGQGYNEQFF
>TRBV28|NA|TRBJ2-1|NA
TGTGCCAGCATCATCTCCTTCGGGTCCTACAATGAGCAGTTCTTC
CASIISFGSYNEQFF
>TRBV28|NA|TRBJ1-3|NA
TGTGCCAGCAGACCCCCGGGAACTGGAAACACCATATATTTT
CASRPPGTGNTIYF
>TRBV19|NA|TRBJ1-1|TRBD1
TGTGCCAGTAGTCTACGGACAGGGGTTACCCCCGAAGCTTTCTTT
CASSLRTGVTPEAFF
>TRBV27|NA|TRBJ2-7|TRBD1
TGTGCCAGCAGTCGACAGGGCCGGGGCCCCTACGAGCAGTACTTC
CASSRQGRGPYEQYF
>TRBV2|NA|TRBJ2-1|NA
TGTGCCAGCAGTGTATACGGAGAGCAGTTCTTC
CASSVYGEQFF
>TRBV5-1|NA|TRBJ2-5|NA
TGCGCCAGCAGCTTAAGGTGGGGTGGAGGAGAGACCCAGTACTTC
CASSLRWGGGETQYF
>TRBV19|NA|TRBJ2-4|TRBD2
TGTGCCAGTAGTATATTAGGTTTGGGGAAGCGGGGAGACATTCAGTACTTC
CASSILGLGKRGDIQYF
>TRBV28|few|TRBJ1-1|NA
TGTGCCAGCAGTTTTTTGGGGGTGGACACTGAAGCTTTCTTT
CASSFLGVDTEAFF
>TRBV28|NA|TRBJ1-2|TRBD1
TGTGCCAGCAAAACTCCGGGACAGGGTGGTGGCTACACCTTC
CASKTPGQGGGYTF
>TRBV7-9|NA|TRBJ2-3|NA
TGTGCCAGCAGCTTACAGGGAAAGGCAGATACGCAGTATTTT
CASSLQGKADTQYF
>TRBV29-1|NA|TRBJ2-7|TRBD1
TGCAGCGTTGGGGACAGGGTTTCCCCCGAGCAGTACTTC
CSVGDRVSPEQYF
>TRBV30|NA|TRBJ2-7|TRBD1
TGTGCCTGGAGTATTCCAGACAGGGCCTCCTACGAGCAGTACTTC
CAWSIPDRASYEQYF
>TRBV20-1|NA|TRBJ1-4|TRBD1
TGCAGTGCTAGTCGGGGACAGGGAATGTTTTTT
CSASRGQGMFF
>TRBV19|NA|TRBJ1-2|TRBD1
TGTGCCAGTAGTGATATAGGGGGCTTGGACTATGGCTACACCTTC
CASSDIGGLDYGYTF